This T cell receptor (beta chain) was sequenced during a study of cytomegalovirus exposure and HLA in healthy donors. As for the study in general: Unique TCRs from HLA-typed donors, some 85 million of them, were held in an early data release.

Points on this clone: Its specificity is unknown.

The study ran its PCR with 60 Vbeta and 13 Jbeta primers. Assay: immunoSEQ multiplex PCR; the TCRdb copy retains only in-frame clones and omits some. This sample's table reports 40,000 to 50,000 clones. The CDR3 extends over 11 amino acids. Trimming shortened V by 4 bases and J by 3 bases, and 4 bases separated the two germline ends. Germline CDR1 and CDR2: MDHEN and SYDVKM. General study points: In vitro confirmation showed a few CMV-associated chains to be CMV antigen specific. The authors listed 150 to 200 TCR beta chains as cytomegalovirus-associated.

Healthy bone marrow donors supplied every sample. The V gene is TRBV28, the J gene TRBJ2-7; no clear D gene. The sequenced sample consisted of PBMCs. This TCR was sampled from a woman in her thirties or forties in good health and CMV-seronegative. The CDR3 DNA reads as TGTGCCAGCAGTTCAGTCTACGAGCAGTACTTC. Translating it yields CASSSVYEQYF. The whole variable domain, remainder taken from reference TRBV28 and TRBJ2-7, is DVKVTQSSRYLVKRTGEKVFLECVQDMDHENMFWYRQDPGLGLRLIYFSYDVKMKEKGDIPEGYSVSREKKERFSLILESASTNQTSMYLCASSSVYEQYFGPGTRLTVT.